The source of this T cell receptor beta chain is a study of cytomegalovirus exposure and HLA in healthy donors. CDR3 length equals 16 residues. The germline V gene encodes CDR1 SQVTM and CDR2 ANQGSEA. V shed 3 bases, J shed 8 bases, and the junction held 15 bases outside the gene matches. Findings of the study overall: It was shown in a later analysis that HLA-associated TCR beta chains were more clonally expanded than other, equally common chains.

Comments on this clone: Its antigen remains unknown.

The PCR contained 60 Vbeta and 13 Jbeta primers. Profiling relied on immunoSEQ multiplex PCR, and the TCRdb table lists in-frame clones only, not all of them. The table lists 150,000 to 200,000 clones, 70% to 90% of them singletons. The source is a man aged 18 to 30 in good health and CMV-seropositive. The sequencing sample was made of PBMCs. V usage is TRBV29-1 and J usage is TRBJ1-2; 10 bases line up with TRBD1. As DNA, the CDR3 is TGCAGCGTTGACCCTAAGGTGGACAGGGGGATTGGCGGCTACACCTTC. Its translation is CSVDPKVDRGIGGYTF.